This passage covers 19 T cell receptor beta chains from one sample sequenced in a study of OX40 agonist ivuxolimab in advanced cancers. Profiled with immunoSEQ multiplex PCR; TCRdb holds only in-frame clones, not every one. The sample records about 77,000 clones, approximately 81% being singletons. The starting material was CD4+ or CD8+ T cells sorted from blood, obtained in a trial of the OX40 agonist ivuxolimab. These receptors all come from an adult with an advanced solid tumor such as melanoma, head and neck, liver or kidney cancer.

The chain employs TRBV30 and TRBJ2-7; 15 nucleotides align to TRBD2. CDR3 size: 16 residues. CDR1 and CDR2 (germline): GTSNPN, SVGIG (reference sequence). J gave up 6 bases and V 6 bases, and 12 bases lay outside the gene matches. The CDR3 spells CACTGTSGRSVSEQYF. The DNA of the CDR3 is TGTGCCTGTACCGGGACTAGCGGGAGGTCCGTCTCCGAGCAGTACTTC.

This clone was observed a single time. The chain has TRBV18 and TRBJ2-7, with 13 bases lining up with TRBD2. CDR3 length: 15 residues. The ends lost 3 bases at V and 4 bases at J; junction bases unmatched: 3. Germline V gene sequence: CDR1 KGHSH, CDR2 LQKENI. The CDR3 region is CASSPWTSGSYEQYF. In DNA form, the CDR3 reads TGTGCCAGCTCACCTTGGACTAGCGGGAGTTACGAGCAGTACTTC.

The CDR3 loop is CASSRRENTEAFF. The CDR3 DNA reads TGTGCCAGTAGTCGCCGGGAGAACACTGAAGCTTTCTTT. The chain recombines TRBV19 with TRBJ1-1, with D uncertain. Germline values: CDR1 LNHDA, CDR2 SQIVND (reference sequence). V lost 5 bases and J 1 base, leaving 8 bases between the germline ends. This CDR3 region has 13 residues. The full variable domain, in which reference TRBV19 and TRBJ1-1 provide the parts outside the CDR3, is DGGITQSPKYLFRKEGQNVTLSCEQNLNHDAMYWYRQDPGQGLRLIYYSQIVNDFQKGDIAEGYSVSREKKESFPLTVTSAQKNPTAFYLCASSRRENTEAFFGQGTRLTVV.

The J gene is TRBJ1-6, the V gene TRBV4-1; possible D gene TRBD1, 6 bases. Germline CDR1 MGHRA, CDR2 YSYEKL. The CDR3 totals 15 residues. V shed 2 bases and J shed 10 bases, with 15 bases lying between them. The CDR3 reads CASSQTPGAGSPLHF. In nucleotides, the CDR3 is TGCGCCAGCAGCCAAACGCCGGGGGCGGGCTCACCCCTCCACTTT.

A few counts support this clone. This chain joins TRBV25-1 and TRBJ1-2; 10 positions match TRBD1. This CDR3 region has 15 residues. Trimming at V came to 4 bases and at J to 5 bases, leaving 7 bases not matched to a gene. Germline CDR1 MGHDK, CDR2 SYGVNS. The CDR3 is CASSARTGGGYGYTF. CDR3 bases: TGTGCCAGCAGTGCCAGGACAGGGGGTGGTTATGGCTACACCTTC.

The rearrangement uses TRBV19 and TRBJ2-4; D tentatively reads TRBD1 or TRBD2 (6 bases each). V shed 6 bases and J shed 3 bases, with 24 bases lying between them. The germline V gene has CDR1 LNHDA and CDR2 SQIVND (reference sequence). This CDR3 has 18 residues. The CDR3 sequence is CASSPPYRGGGLKNIQYF. The DNA for the CDR3 is TGTGCCAGTAGCCCTCCCTACCGGGGTGGGGGGCTCAAAAACATTCAGTACTTC.

The chain recombines TRBV5-1 with TRBJ2-7; 8 positions match TRBD1. The CDR3 sequence is 15 residues long. The junction had 7 bases not matched to a gene; V was cut back by 0 bases and J by 5 bases. Germline V CDR1 and CDR2: SGHRS, YFSETQ. Written as DNA, the CDR3 is TGCGCCAGCAGCTTGGGGCAGGGGGCCCACCACGAGCAGTACTTC. Translating gives CASSLGQGAHHEQYF.

With regard to this clone: Germline is not matched at one junction end, which may reflect a read error. This same CDR3 is encoded by further DNA sequences in the sample. This sequence joins TRBV4-2 and TRBJ2-1; 10 nucleotides agree with TRBD2. This CDR3 has 16 residues. Germline V gene data show CDR1 as LGHNA and CDR2 as YNFKEQ. The CDR3 here is CASSQRSSGRKNEQFF. The CDR3 DNA reads as TGTGCCAGCAGCCAAAGATCTAGCGGGAGAAAGAATGAACAGTTCTTC.

The rearrangement joins TRBV21-1 to TRBJ2-1; the DNA was not used to check the table's D call, TRBD2. TRBV21-1 is annotated as a pseudogene. The CDR3 loop spans 19 amino acids. The CDR3 DNA reads as TGTGCCAGCAGCAAAGACCGCCTAGCGGGGGTAGCTTTGTACAATGAGCAGTTCTTC. Its protein product is CASSKDRLAGVALYNEQFF.

The rearrangement links TRBV11-2 to TRBJ2-7; a possible D gene is TRBD1 (7 bases). Between the trimmed V and J ends, which lost 5 bases and 6 bases, there was a span of 20 bases. Per germline, CDR1 SGHAT and CDR2 FQNNGV. The CDR3 is made up of 15 amino acids. CDR3 residues: CASSQRRGTAFEQYF. The CDR3 nucleotides read TGTGCCAGCAGCCAAAGGAGGGGGACAGCCTTCGAGCAGTACTTC. The variable domain in full, completed from reference TRBV11-2 and TRBJ2-7, reads EAGVAQSPRYKIIEKRQSVAFWCNPISGHATLYWYQQILGQGPKLLIQFQNNGVVDDSQLPKDRFSAERLKGVDSTLKIQPAKLEDSAVYLCASSQRRGTAFEQYFGPGTRLTVT.

The V call is TRBV5-1, the J call TRBJ2-7; the match to TRBD2 covers 7 bases. Trimming took 4 bases from V and 4 from J; bases not matched to a gene: 5. CDR1 SGHRS and CDR2 YFSETQ come from the germline V gene. The CDR3 has 13 amino acids. The CDR3 sequence: CASSQREGYEQYF. In DNA, the CDR3 is TGCGCCAGCAGCCAGAGGGAGGGATACGAGCAGTACTTC.

The chain uses TRBV18 and TRBJ1-2; D possibly corresponds to TRBD1 (6 bases). The CDR3 loop spans 15 amino acids. Germline CDR1 and CDR2: KGHSH and LQKENI. Trimming took off 2 bases at V and 2 bases at J, with 12 bases between the two ends. CDR3 nucleotides: TGTGCCAGCTCACCAGCTGACAGGCCCAACTATGGCTACACCTTC. This gives the protein CASSPADRPNYGYTF.

This rearrangement joins TRBV19 to TRBJ2-6; a weak D match, TRBD1 (6 bases). CDR1 and CDR2 (germline): LNHDA, SQIVND (reference sequence). The CDR3 consists of 15 residues. Trimming shortened V by 6 bases and J by 0 bases, and 9 bases separated the two germline ends. This chain's CDR3 is CASRTGSSGANVLTF. In nucleotides, the CDR3 is TGTGCCAGTAGGACAGGAAGCTCTGGGGCCAACGTCCTGACTTTC.

The V and J genes are TRBV5-1 and TRBJ1-1; D possibly corresponds to TRBD1 (6 bases). The CDR3 has 15 amino acids. The V end lost 1 base, the J end lost 2 bases, and 12 bases lay between the germline ends. The V gene's germline CDR1 is SGHRS and CDR2 YFSETQ. The CDR3 loop reads CASSLIIGGNTEAFF. The CDR3 bases are TGCGCCAGCAGCTTGATAATAGGGGGAAACACTGAAGCTTTCTTT.

The chain carries TRBV18 and TRBJ2-5; 7 nucleotides align to TRBD1. Trimming took 0 bases from V and 5 from J; bases not matched to a gene: 6. The CDR3 is made up of 15 amino acids. Germline CDR1 is KGHSH and CDR2 is LQKENI. The CDR3, as DNA: TGTGCCAGCTCACCACCAGGGGGCGCCCGGGAGACCCAGTACTTC. It yields the protein CASSPPGGARETQYF.

J is TRBJ2-7 and V is TRBV18; 7 bases agree with TRBD1. CDR1 is KGHSH, CDR2 LQKENI, per germline. J gave up 3 bases and V 3 bases, and 2 bases lay outside the gene matches. CDR3 length: 13 residues. The CDR3 region is CASSPGQSYEQYF. The CDR3 DNA reads as TGTGCCAGCTCACCGGGACAGAGCTACGAGCAGTACTTC.

The chain couples TRBV7-9 to TRBJ1-2; TRBD1 is a possible D gene (6 bases). CDR3 length: 17 residues. CDR1 is SEHNR and CDR2 is FQNEAQ in the germline V gene (reference sequence). V was trimmed by 3 bases and J by 1 base, leaving 18 bases between them. CDR3 loop: CASSFTGRGVGNYGYTF. CDR3 nucleotide sequence: TGTGCCAGCAGCTTTACTGGCAGGGGAGTAGGTAACTATGGCTACACCTTC.

The chain combines TRBV29-1 with TRBJ2-7; tentatively, D is TRBD1 (6 bases). This CDR3 is built from 13 residues. The V gene's germline CDR1 is SQVTM and CDR2 ANQGSEA. V was shortened by 5 bases and J by 3 bases, with 14 bases between the two germline ends. DNA of the CDR3: TGCAGCGTTCGACAGGCCCATAACTACGAGCAGTACTTC. Protein sequence: CSVRQAHNYEQYF.

Details on this clone: An end of the junction does not agree with germline; a read error may underlie this. V and J are TRBV5-1 and TRBJ1-3; tentative D call: TRBD1 (5 bases). The CDR3 loop spans 14 amino acids. Per the germline V gene, CDR1 is SGHRS and CDR2 is YFSETQ. The CDR3 sequence: CASSGGYSGSTIYF. DNA for the CDR3: TGCGCCAGCAGCGGGGGATACTCTGGAAGCACCATATATTTT.